The 2 T cell receptor beta chains below come from one sample, sequenced in a study of tumor-infiltrating lymphocytes in oesophageal squamous cell carcinoma. TCRdb itself ran the PCR reads through MiXCR, one entry per CDR3 protein. The sample records about 11,000 distinct CDR3 sequences, roughly 54% being singletons. Sequencing was done on a sample of esophageal tumor tissue. Receptors originate from a male donor with esophageal squamous cell carcinoma.

By frequency in the sample, this clonotype is large (0.1 to 1%). This rearrangement joins TRBV27 to TRBJ2-1, with 8 bases that match TRBD2. The CDR3 consists of 16 residues. Germline V gives CDR1 MNHEY, CDR2 SMNVEV (reference sequence). The V gene end was trimmed by 5 bases and the J gene end by 3 bases; junction bases not matched to a gene: 9. CDR3 in DNA: TGTGCCAGCAGTCTCACTAGCGGAGCACTCTACAATGAGCAGTTCTTC. Its translation: CASSLTSGALYNEQFF.

This clonotype has only a few counts. J is TRBJ2-1 and V is TRBV7-9, with a weak D call TRBD1 (6 bases). The end of the DNA is better explained by TRBJ2-7, so the J call may be wrong. CDR1 and CDR2 from the germline V gene are SEHNR and FQNEAQ (reference sequence). The CDR3 runs 15 residues. CDR3 sequence: CASSPTRDKVDEQYF. The CDR3 nucleotides are TGTGCCAGCAGCCCCACCAGGGACAAGGTCGACGAGCAGTACTTC.